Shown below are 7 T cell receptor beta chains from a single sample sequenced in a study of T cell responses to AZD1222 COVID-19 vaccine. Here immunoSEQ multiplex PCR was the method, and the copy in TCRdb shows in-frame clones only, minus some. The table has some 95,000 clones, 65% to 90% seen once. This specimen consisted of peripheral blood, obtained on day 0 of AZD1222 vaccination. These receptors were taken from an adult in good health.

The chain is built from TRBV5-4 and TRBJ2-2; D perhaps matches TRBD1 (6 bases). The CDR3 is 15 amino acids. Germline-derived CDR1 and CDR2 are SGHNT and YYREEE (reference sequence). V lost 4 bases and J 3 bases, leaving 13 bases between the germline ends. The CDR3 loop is CASSHRDTYTGELFF. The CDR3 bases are TGTGCCAGCAGCCACCGGGACACTTACACCGGGGAGCTGTTTTTT.

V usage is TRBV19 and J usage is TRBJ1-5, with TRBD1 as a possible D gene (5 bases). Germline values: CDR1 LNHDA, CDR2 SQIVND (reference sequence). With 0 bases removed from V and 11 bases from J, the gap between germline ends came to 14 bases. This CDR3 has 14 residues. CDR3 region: CASSIDPDIRTQHF. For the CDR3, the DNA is TGTGCCAGTAGTATAGACCCGGACATAAGGACCCAGCATTTT.

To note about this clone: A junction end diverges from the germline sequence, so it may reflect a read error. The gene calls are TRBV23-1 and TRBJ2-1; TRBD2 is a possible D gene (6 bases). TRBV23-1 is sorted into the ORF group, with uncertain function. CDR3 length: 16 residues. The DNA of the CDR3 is TGCGCCAGCTGGTGGGCCCCGGGGGTGGACTACGATGAGCAGTTCTTC. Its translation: CASWWAPGVDYDEQFF.

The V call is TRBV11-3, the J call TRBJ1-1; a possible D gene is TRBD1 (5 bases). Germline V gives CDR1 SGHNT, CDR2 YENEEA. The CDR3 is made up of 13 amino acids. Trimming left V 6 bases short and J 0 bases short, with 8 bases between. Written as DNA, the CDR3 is TGTGCCAGCAGTCCACAGGTGAACACTGAAGCTTTCTTT. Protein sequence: CASSPQVNTEAFF.

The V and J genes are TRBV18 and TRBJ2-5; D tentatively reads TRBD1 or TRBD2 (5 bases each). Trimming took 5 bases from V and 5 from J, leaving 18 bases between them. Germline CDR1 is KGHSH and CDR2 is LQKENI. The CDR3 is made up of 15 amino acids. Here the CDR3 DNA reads TGTGCCAGCTCAGCCGGGGCAGAAACCGGGGAGACCCAGTACTTC. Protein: CASSAGAETGETQYF.

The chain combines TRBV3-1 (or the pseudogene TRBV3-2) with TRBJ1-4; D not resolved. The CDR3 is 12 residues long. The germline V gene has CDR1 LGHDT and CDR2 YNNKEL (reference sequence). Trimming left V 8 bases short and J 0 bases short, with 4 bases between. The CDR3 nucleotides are TGTGCCAGCGGCCCAACTAATGAAAAACTGTTTTTT. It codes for CASGPTNEKLFF.

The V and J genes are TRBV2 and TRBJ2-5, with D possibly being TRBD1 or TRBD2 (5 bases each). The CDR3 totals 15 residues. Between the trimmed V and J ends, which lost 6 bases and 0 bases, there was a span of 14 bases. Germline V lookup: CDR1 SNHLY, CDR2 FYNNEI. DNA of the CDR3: TGTGCCAGCAGCCGGGACCCCGGACACCAAGAGACCCAGTACTTC. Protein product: CASSRDPGHQETQYF.